A single sample is the source of the 32 T cell receptor beta chains below, sequenced in a study of early T cells in non-severe SARS-CoV-2 infection. Each CDR3 protein is one row after TCRdb ran MiXCR on the 5' RACE reads. The sample yields around 60,000 distinct CDR3 sequences, 15% to 20% seen once. The sequences come from whole blood, collected at baseline. The receptors originated from an adult who was a healthcare worker with PCR-confirmed SARS-CoV-2 infection or an uninfected control (not recorded which).

This clonotype has more than one count but fewer than ten. The chain employs TRBV12-5 and TRBJ2-1; D possibly uses TRBD1 or TRBD2 (5 bases each). The CDR3 is 12 amino acids. Germline-derived CDR1 and CDR2 are LGHNT and FRNRAP. V was clipped by 3 bases and J by 8 bases, with 8 bases between them. This CDR3 reads CASGFWGYEQFF. The CDR3 DNA reads as TGTGCTAGTGGTTTCTGGGGGTATGAGCAGTTCTTC.

This clonotype was counted many times. CDR3 bases: TGTGCCAGCAGTGAAGACGCGTTCCGGCGGAGGGCCAACGAGCAGTACTTC. This codes for CASSEDAFRRRANEQYF. The rearrangement links TRBV6-1 to TRBJ2-7, with D perhaps matching TRBD2 (6 bases). The CDR3 sequence is 17 residues long. V was pared by 1 base and J by 5 bases, with 21 bases between. Germline assignment: CDR1 MNHNS and CDR2 SASEGT.

This chain joins TRBV28 and TRBJ1-2, with TRBD1 as a possible D gene (6 bases). The CDR3 spans 13 residues. Germline CDR1 and CDR2: MDHEN and SYDVKM. Here the CDR3 reads CAASRDTGYGYTF. DNA for the CDR3: TGTGCTGCCTCACGGGACACAGGCTATGGCTACACCTTC.

A few counts support this clonotype. This chain uses TRBV29-1 with TRBJ1-2; D is undetermined. Germline values: CDR1 SQVTM, CDR2 ANQGSEA. V shed 4 bases and J shed 6 bases, with 9 bases lying between them. This CDR3 is built from 11 residues. The CDR3, as DNA: TGCAGCGTTGTTTGGAGGAATGGCTACACCTTC. The encoded protein is CSVVWRNGYTF.

This clonotype was observed a few times. The rearrangement uses TRBV6-4 and TRBJ1-5; D may be TRBD1 (5 bases). Trimming removed 2 bases at V and 4 bases at J, with 9 bases between. The CDR3 runs 14 residues. Germline CDR1 reads MRHNA; CDR2 reads SNTAGT. The CDR3 DNA reads TGTGCCAGCAGTGACGGGACGGCTAATCAGCCCCAGCATTTT. This translates into CASSDGTANQPQHF.

This clonotype was observed a handful of times. V gene TRBV7-8 combines with J gene TRBJ2-1; 7 bases align to TRBD1. The CDR3 has 17 amino acids. The germline V gene has CDR1 SGHVS and CDR2 FQNEAQ. The V and J ends lost 4 bases and 7 bases, in that order; junction bases with no gene match: 16. The CDR3 here is CASSSMNTGVWPNEQFF. The CDR3 DNA reads TGTGCCAGCAGCTCGATGAATACAGGGGTATGGCCGAATGAGCAGTTCTTC.

This clonotype was recorded a few times. The rearrangement uses TRBV5-1 and TRBJ2-1; no reliable D call. Germline V CDR1 and CDR2: SGHRS, YFSETQ. V was pared by 4 bases and J by 0 bases, with 11 bases between. CDR3 size: 15 residues. CDR3 region: CASSPDGSSYNEQFF. CDR3 nucleotides: TGCGCCAGCAGCCCGGACGGCAGCTCCTACAATGAGCAGTTCTTC. The full variable domain, with the rest looked up from reference TRBV5-1 and TRBJ2-1, is KAGVTQTPRYLIKTRGQQVTLSCSPISGHRSVSWYQQTPGQGLQFLFEYFSETQRNKGNFPGRFSGRQFSNSRSEMNVSTLELGDSALYLCASSPDGSSYNEQFFGPGTRLTVL.

This chain uses TRBV25-1 with TRBJ2-4; 12 bases match TRBD1. Germline V gives CDR1 MGHDK, CDR2 SYGVNS. The V and J ends lost 6 bases and 0 bases, in that order; junction bases with no gene match: 6. The CDR3 has 17 amino acids. The CDR3 loop is CASSVPGQGAAKNIQYF. The CDR3 DNA reads TGTGCCAGCAGCGTTCCGGGACAGGGGGCAGCCAAAAACATTCAGTACTTC. The full variable domain, with the rest looked up from reference TRBV25-1 and TRBJ2-4, is EADIYQTPRYLVIGTGKKITLECSQTMGHDKMYWYQQDPGMELHLIHYSYGVNSTEKGDLSSESTVSRIRTEHFPLTLESARPSHTSQYLCASSVPGQGAAKNIQYFGAGTRLSVL.

This clonotype was observed a handful of times. The CDR3 nucleotides read TGTGCCAGCAGCCAAGATCTGGCGGATACGCAGTATTTT. The encoded protein is CASSQDLADTQYF. The chain couples TRBV3-1 to TRBJ2-3, with D uncertain. The CDR3 loop spans 13 amino acids. Per the germline V gene, CDR1 is LGHDT and CDR2 is YNNKEL (reference sequence). Trimming took off 0 bases at V and 6 bases at J, with 7 bases between the two ends.

J is TRBJ2-5 and V is TRBV7-6, with 12 positions matching TRBD2. Unmatched junction bases numbered 6, after V lost 2 bases and J lost 5 bases. CDR1 is SGHVS, CDR2 FNYEAQ, per germline. The CDR3 is 16 amino acids. CDR3 DNA: TGTGCCAGCAGCTTAACCGTCGGGACTAGCGGGGAGACCCAGTACTTC. Its protein product is CASSLTVGTSGETQYF.

This clonotype appeared a few times. This chain links TRBV20-1 with TRBJ2-3; a possible D gene is TRBD2 (7 bases). Trimming stripped 3 bases from V and 1 base from J, with 17 bases between. Germline V CDR1 and CDR2: DFQATT, SNEGSKA (reference sequence). CDR3 length: 16 residues. As DNA, the CDR3 is TGCAGTGCTAGTAGAGGGGGGGTTGCGGGCACAGATACGCAGTATTTT. Its protein product is CSASRGGVAGTDTQYF.

The chain joins TRBV9 to TRBJ2-7, with 11 nucleotides matching TRBD2. The CDR3 is made up of 15 amino acids. Germline CDR1 is SGDLS and CDR2 is YYNGEE. Trimming cost V 5 bases and J 2 bases; bases outside gene matches: 6. Here the CDR3 reads CASSDGTSGPYEQYF. Here the CDR3 DNA reads TGTGCCAGCAGTGACGGGACTAGCGGACCCTACGAGCAGTACTTC.

The chain recombines TRBV5-4 with TRBJ2-1, with D unclear. Germline CDR1 SGHNT, CDR2 YYREEE (reference sequence). Deletions cut 2 bases from V and 8 bases from J, with 5 bases between. This CDR3 spans 11 amino acids. The CDR3 bases are TGTGCCAGCAGCTTTGCGGATGAGCAGTTCTTC. Amino acid sequence: CASSFADEQFF.

The sample holds a few counts of this clonotype. The chain is built from TRBV12-3 or TRBV12-4 and TRBJ2-3, with 8 bases lining up with TRBD2. This CDR3 is 17 amino acids long. The V gene end was trimmed by 6 bases and the J gene end by 8 bases; junction bases not matched to a gene: 19. CDR3 DNA sequence: TGTGCCAGCAGACGTAATCTCGGTCCAAAGGCGGGGGGTACGCAGTATTTT. Protein product: CASRRNLGPKAGGTQYF.

This clonotype was found a few times. J is TRBJ2-2 and V is TRBV3-1, with 9 nucleotides matching TRBD1. Losses at the gene ends were 8 bases for V and 1 base for J; bases not matched to a gene: 2. CDR3 length equals 14 residues. Germline V gene lookup returns CDR1 LGHDT and CDR2 YNNKEL (reference sequence). CDR3 in amino acids: CASGGQGNTGELFF. CDR3 nucleotides: TGTGCCAGCGGGGGACAGGGGAACACCGGGGAGCTGTTTTTT.

The V and J genes are TRBV20-1 and TRBJ2-7; 11 bases fit TRBD2. The ends lost 3 bases at V and 4 bases at J; junction bases unmatched: 5. Looked up from germline, CDR1 is DFQATT and CDR2 is SNEGSKA (reference sequence). This CDR3 has 14 amino acids. The CDR3 DNA sequence: TGCAGTGCTAGTTCTAGCGGGAGGAGGTACGAGCAGTACTTC. Its translation is CSASSSGRRYEQYF.

The CDR3 nucleotides are TGTGCCAGCAGCTCTGGAGGGCGAACAGATACGCAGTATTTT. It translates to CASSSGGRTDTQYF. This chain links TRBV7-2 with TRBJ2-3, with D maybe TRBD2 (6 bases). The CDR3 is made up of 14 amino acids. Germline V gene sequence: CDR1 SGHTA, CDR2 FQGNSA. V gave up 4 bases and J gave up 3 bases, with 11 bases separating them.

This clonotype appeared many times. This rearrangement joins TRBV25-1 to TRBJ1-5, with D tentatively TRBD1 (6 bases). Deletions cut 6 bases from V and 3 bases from J, with 12 bases between. The CDR3 has 14 residues. Germline CDR1 and CDR2: MGHDK and SYGVNS. The CDR3 coding sequence is TGTGCCAGCAGCGACAGGAGGGACAATCAGCCCCAGCATTTT. It encodes CASSDRRDNQPQHF.

The rearrangement links TRBV19 to TRBJ1-2; TRBD1 matches at 7 bases. V was pared by 5 bases and J by 3 bases, with 6 bases of the junction left unmatched. CDR1 and CDR2 (germline): LNHDA, SQIVND (reference sequence). The CDR3 is made up of 14 amino acids. CDR3 nucleotide sequence: TGTGCCAGTAGTCCGACAGGGAAGGACTATGGCTACACCTTC. The encoded protein is CASSPTGKDYGYTF.

This clonotype showed up just once. This chain links TRBV27 with TRBJ1-5; D ambiguous. CDR3 length equals 14 residues. Trimming shortened V by 0 bases and J by 7 bases, and 10 bases separated the two germline ends. The V gene's germline CDR1 is MNHEY and CDR2 SMNVEV (reference sequence). CDR3: CASSLSSMGQPQHF. The CDR3, as DNA: TGTGCCAGCAGTTTATCTAGTATGGGGCAGCCCCAGCATTTT.

This clonotype was observed a handful of times. The gene calls are TRBV28 and TRBJ1-5; D gene unclear. V lost 4 bases and J lost 3, with 10 bases in between. The germline CDR1 and CDR2 sequences are MDHEN and SYDVKM. This CDR3 has 14 residues. This CDR3 reads CASSSPAVNQPQHF. The CDR3 coding sequence is TGTGCCAGCAGTTCTCCCGCGGTCAATCAGCCCCAGCATTTT.

CDR3 in DNA: TGTGCCAGCGTTTTAAGGAGCCAGAACACTGAAGCTTTCTTT. This encodes CASVLRSQNTEAFF. V usage is TRBV2 and J usage is TRBJ1-1; D call uncertain. Between the trimmed V and J ends, which lost 8 bases and 1 base, there was a span of 14 bases. Germline-derived CDR1 and CDR2 are SNHLY and FYNNEI. This CDR3 is 14 amino acids long. The variable domain in full, with the rest retrieved from reference TRBV2 and TRBJ1-1, is EPEVTQTPSHQVTQMGQEVILRCVPISNHLYFYWYRQILGQKVEFLVSFYNNEISEKSEIFDDQFSVERPDGSNFTLKIRSTKLEDSAMYFCASVLRSQNTEAFFGQGTRLTVV.

The chain links TRBV27 to TRBJ2-1; D unresolved. V was cut by 3 bases and J by 12 bases, with 9 bases left in between. The CDR3 consists of 11 residues. CDR1 and CDR2 from the germline V gene are MNHEY and SMNVEV (reference sequence). The CDR3 region is CASSFDRVQFF. CDR3 in DNA: TGTGCCAGCAGTTTTGATAGAGTGCAGTTCTTC.

This clonotype was recorded at least ten times. The rearrangement links TRBV7-9 to TRBJ1-5; D is unresolved. V dropped 0 bases and J dropped 4 bases, with 1 base sitting between them. Per the germline V gene, CDR1 is SEHNR and CDR2 is FQNEAQ (reference sequence). CDR3 length equals 12 residues. CDR3 sequence (DNA): TGTGCCAGCAGCTTAGCGAATCAGCCCCAGCATTTT. The encoded protein is CASSLANQPQHF.

This clonotype was counted many times. CDR3 amino acids: CASSFLPGLAGPEQFF. CDR3 DNA: TGTGCCAGCAGTTTCTTACCGGGACTAGCGGGGCCTGAGCAGTTCTTC. V gene TRBV28 combines with J gene TRBJ2-1, with 13 bases aligning to TRBD2. This CDR3 region has 16 residues. V shed 3 bases, J shed 9 bases, and the junction held 8 bases outside the gene matches. From germline, CDR1 is MDHEN and CDR2 SYDVKM.

In its sample, this clonotype was seen a few times. J is TRBJ2-1 and V is TRBV20-1; D possibly corresponds to TRBD1 (5 bases). CDR3 length: 13 residues. Germline-derived CDR1 and CDR2 are DFQATT and SNEGSKA (reference sequence). Trimming shortened V by 6 bases and J by 2 bases, and 11 bases separated the two germline ends. For the CDR3, the DNA is TGCAGTGCAGGGGCGTACGCCTACAATGAGCAGTTCTTC. Protein sequence: CSAGAYAYNEQFF.

J is TRBJ2-1 and V is TRBV20-1, with TRBD2 identical over 13 bases. The trim removed 6 bases at V and 8 bases at J, leaving 19 bases unmatched. The CDR3 extends over 18 amino acids. Germline values: CDR1 DFQATT, CDR2 SNEGSKA (reference sequence). The CDR3 protein is CSAHRTSGRTSGGYEQFF. CDR3 nucleotides: TGCAGTGCCCATAGGACTAGTGGGAGGACTAGCGGGGGCTATGAGCAGTTCTTC.

The chain employs TRBV6-5 and TRBJ2-2; D ambiguous. CDR3 length: 12 amino acids. Trimming shortened V by 6 bases and J by 3 bases, and 5 bases separated the two germline ends. Germline V lookup: CDR1 MNHEY, CDR2 SVGAGI. CDR3 sequence (DNA): TGTGCCAGCAGATACGACACCGGGGAGCTGTTTTTT. Its protein product is CASRYDTGELFF.

The V and J genes are TRBV5-1 and TRBJ2-2; 9 nucleotides align to TRBD2. CDR3 size: 18 residues. The germline CDR1 and CDR2 sequences are SGHRS and YFSETQ. The V segment lost 4 bases and the J segment 0 bases; nucleotides outside the gene matches: 10. The CDR3 is CASSQNPSGVPNTGELFF. CDR3 bases: TGCGCCAGCAGCCAAAACCCTAGCGGGGTCCCGAACACCGGGGAGCTGTTTTTT.

This clonotype was detected only a few times. The J gene is TRBJ1-1, the V gene TRBV6-5; 7 nucleotides align to TRBD1. Looked up from germline, CDR1 is MNHEY and CDR2 is SVGAGI. The CDR3 has 14 residues. J lost 4 bases, V lost 1 base, and 3 bases had no gene match. The DNA for the CDR3 is TGTGCCAGCAGTTACTTTGACAGGGCCACTGAAGCTTTCTTT. Translating gives CASSYFDRATEAFF.

V usage is TRBV5-6 and J usage is TRBJ1-2, with no clear D. Germline V gene data show CDR1 as SGHDT and CDR2 as YYEEEE. There are 14 residues in the CDR3. V lost 1 base, J lost 2 bases, and 9 bases lay in between. As DNA, the CDR3 is TGTGCCAGCAGCTTGATTGCAGGAAACTATGGCTACACCTTC. It translates to CASSLIAGNYGYTF.

The V call is TRBV7-9, the J call TRBJ1-2; possible D gene TRBD1, 5 bases. The CDR3 has 15 amino acids. The germline gives CDR1 SEHNR, CDR2 FQNEAQ (reference sequence). V lost 5 bases to trimming and J lost 0 bases, with 13 bases between them. CDR3 region: CASSAQGRANYGYTF. The CDR3 nucleotides are TGTGCCAGCAGCGCGCAGGGAAGAGCTAACTATGGCTACACCTTC.